This TCR beta chain was observed in a study of shared clonotypes between healthy human individuals. Study-wide findings and caveats: Several donors had 5% to 6.5% of their naive CD4 clonotypes in common.

From CD4+ cells came CD45RA+ naive and CD45RA-negative memory subsets. On this clone itself: No antigen is known for it.

Trimming left V 5 bases short and J 0 bases short, with 17 bases between. This CDR3 is built from 16 residues. The germline CDR1 and CDR2 sequences are MDHEN and SYDVKM. TCRdb keeps only in-frame clones here, not all; method: immunoSEQ multiplex PCR. Among over 950,000 clones, around three quarters were seen once, and the ten largest hold about 0.94%. This clonotype originated in a man aged 18 to 29 in good health. Some clones in this sample may be carry-over from other donors' samples. Material for sequencing was memory CD4+ T cells from PBMCs. Subset noted: CD45RA-negative fraction. J is TRBJ2-7 and V is TRBV28; D possibly uses TRBD1 or TRBD2 (5 bases each). In nucleotides, the CDR3 is TGTGCCAGCAGTCCTATACCGGGACGGGTCTCCTACGAGCAGTACTTC. This codes for CASSPIPGRVSYEQYF.